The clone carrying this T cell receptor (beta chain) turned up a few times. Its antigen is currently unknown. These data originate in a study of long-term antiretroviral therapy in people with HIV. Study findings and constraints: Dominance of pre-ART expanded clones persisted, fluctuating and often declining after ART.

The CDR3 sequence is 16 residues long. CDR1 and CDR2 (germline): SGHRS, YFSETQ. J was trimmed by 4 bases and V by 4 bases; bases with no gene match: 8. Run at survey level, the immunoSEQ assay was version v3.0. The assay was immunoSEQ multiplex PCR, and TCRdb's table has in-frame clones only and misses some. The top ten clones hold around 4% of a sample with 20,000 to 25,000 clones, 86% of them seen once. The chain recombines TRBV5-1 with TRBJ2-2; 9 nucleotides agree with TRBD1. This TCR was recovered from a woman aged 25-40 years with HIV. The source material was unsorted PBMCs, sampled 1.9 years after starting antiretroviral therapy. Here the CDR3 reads CASSLTGDRVTGELFF. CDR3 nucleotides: TGCGCCAGCAGCCTGACGGGGGACAGGGTCACCGGGGAGCTGTTTTTT.